Presented here are 24 T cell receptor beta chains from one specimen sequenced in a study of T cells in Graves' hyperthyroidism and ophthalmopathy. RNA transcripts yielded amplified TCR beta CDR3 regions. TCR CDR3 regions were first amplified by RT-PCR with HTBI primers. TCRdb passed the multiplex PCR reads through MiXCR, listing each CDR3 protein once. Of roughly 290,000 distinct CDR3 sequences in the sample, about an eighth are singletons; the top ten hold 6% to 8%. The material sequenced was blood. Receptors were obtained from a woman aged 25 to 39 with Graves' hyperthyroidism that later progressed to Graves' ophthalmopathy.

A word on this clonotype: At one boundary the junction diverges from the germline segment, which might be a read error. V and J are TRBV2 and TRBJ1-6, with unresolved D. Germline V CDR1 and CDR2: SNHLY, FYNNEI. This CDR3 has 16 residues. CDR3 sequence: CATSKTALAFNSPLHF. CDR3 DNA sequence: TGTGCCACCAGTAAAACGGCACTGGCCTTTAATTCACCCCTCCACTTT.

This clonotype was counted at least ten times. The chain employs TRBV28 and TRBJ1-5, with D maybe TRBD1 (5 bases). The germline gives CDR1 MDHEN, CDR2 SYDVKM. The CDR3 is 15 amino acids. Between the trimmed V and J ends, which lost 2 bases and 7 bases, there was a span of 15 bases. For the CDR3, the DNA is TGTGCCAGCAGTTTAGGCAGCCCTCGGGGCCAGCCCCAGCATTTT. Encoded protein: CASSLGSPRGQPQHF.

The sample holds a few counts of this clonotype. The chain joins TRBV6-1 to TRBJ1-3; D gene ambiguous. This CDR3 region has 17 residues. Germline V gene data show CDR1 as MNHNS and CDR2 as SASEGT. Trimming left V 5 bases short and J 0 bases short, with 17 bases between. The CDR3 DNA reads TGTGCCAGCAGTAGAAAGGGCAGTGCGAGCTCTGGAAACACCATATATTTT. Its translation: CASSRKGSASSGNTIYF.

This clonotype was seen at least ten times. The V call is TRBV20-1, the J call TRBJ2-7, with D possibly being TRBD2 (6 bases). The V end lost 5 bases, the J end lost 5 bases, and 10 bases lay between the germline ends. From germline, CDR1 is DFQATT and CDR2 SNEGSKA (reference sequence). The CDR3 runs to 11 residues. The CDR3 nucleotides are TGCAGTGCTCTTCTAGCGCACGAGCAGTACTTC. It translates to CSALLAHEQYF.

This clonotype was recorded many times. V usage is TRBV28 and J usage is TRBJ2-3; 7 bases map to TRBD1. Germline V gene data show CDR1 as MDHEN and CDR2 as SYDVKM. J gave up 7 bases and V 5 bases, and 6 bases lay outside the gene matches. This CDR3 is 13 amino acids long. CDR3 DNA sequence: TGTGCCAGCAGTCGGGACAGAGGGAATACGCAGTATTTT. This translates into CASSRDRGNTQYF.

The CDR3 here is CASSHGQASYEQYF. The CDR3 region has the DNA TGTGCCAGCAGCCACGGACAGGCCTCCTACGAGCAGTACTTC. V gene TRBV7-2 combines with J gene TRBJ2-7; 7 bases map to TRBD1. Germline V gives CDR1 SGHTA, CDR2 FQGNSA. This CDR3 region has 14 residues. The trim removed 5 bases at V and 0 bases at J, leaving 4 bases unmatched.

This clonotype was seen many times. The V and J genes are TRBV2 and TRBJ2-7, with 7 bases lining up with TRBD1. The CDR3 runs to 15 residues. J gave up 3 bases and V 4 bases, and 9 bases lay outside the gene matches. Germline CDR1 reads SNHLY; CDR2 reads FYNNEI. In nucleotides, the CDR3 is TGTGCCAGCAGTGCCCGGGACAGCTCCTTCTACGAGCAGTACTTC. Translation: CASSARDSSFYEQYF.

This clonotype was observed at least ten times. V gene TRBV6-4 combines with J gene TRBJ1-2; D uncertain. Trimming took off 0 bases at V and 8 bases at J, with 7 bases between the two ends. The CDR3 is made up of 12 amino acids. The germline V gene has CDR1 MRHNA and CDR2 SNTAGT. Here the CDR3 DNA reads TGTGCCAGCAGTGACTCCGGAGGGGGCTACACCTTC. This sequence encodes CASSDSGGGYTF.

This clonotype was counted at least ten times. This chain joins TRBV20-1 and TRBJ2-5, with 12 bases fitting TRBD2. The germline gives CDR1 DFQATT, CDR2 SNEGSKA (reference sequence). This CDR3 contains 19 residues. The ends lost 0 bases at V and 1 base at J; junction bases unmatched: 12. CDR3 DNA: TGCAGTGCTAGAGATCCCGAGACTAGCGGGAGAGCTATCCAAGAGACCCAGTACTTC. It yields the protein CSARDPETSGRAIQETQYF.

Ten or more counts support this clonotype. This chain connects TRBV19 to TRBJ1-1; TRBD1 matches 8 bases. Germline V gene lookup returns CDR1 LNHDA and CDR2 SQIVND (reference sequence). The CDR3 runs 15 residues. V shed 8 bases, J shed 0 bases, and the junction held 8 bases outside the gene matches. For the CDR3, the DNA is TGTGCCAGTGTCCCGAGACAGGGGATGAACACTGAAGCTTTCTTT. It translates to CASVPRQGMNTEAFF.

This clonotype was found many times. This chain joins TRBV28 and TRBJ1-5; D gene unclear. Trimming took off 6 bases at V and 6 bases at J, with 12 bases between the two ends. Germline CDR1 and CDR2: MDHEN and SYDVKM. The CDR3 loop spans 13 amino acids. As DNA, the CDR3 is TGTGCCAGCAGCTCCCTTCGGGGTCAGCCCCAGCATTTT. Translating gives CASSSLRGQPQHF.

This clonotype was counted a few times. The chain links TRBV6-2 or TRBV6-3 to TRBJ1-1; no clear D. CDR1 and CDR2 (germline): MNHEY, SVGEGT. CDR3 length: 13 residues. The germline V and J ends were trimmed by 6 bases and 8 bases, with 16 bases remaining between them. Here the CDR3 DNA reads TGTGCCAGCAGCTCAATCTTTTCGATAGAAGCTTTCTTT. Protein product: CASSSIFSIEAFF.

This clonotype was recorded at least ten times. The chain combines TRBV7-6 with TRBJ1-2; D is perhaps TRBD1 (6 bases). The CDR3 contains 15 residues. Germline V lookup: CDR1 SGHVS, CDR2 FNYEAQ. V dropped 2 bases and J dropped 4 bases, with 14 bases sitting between them. CDR3 bases: TGTGCCAGCAGCTTAAATATCGGGGGCGGCTATGGCTACACCTTC. This sequence encodes CASSLNIGGGYGYTF.

This clonotype was picked up many times. The rearrangement joins TRBV6-1 to TRBJ1-2; TRBD1 agrees at 9 bases. The CDR3 is made up of 13 amino acids. Germline-derived CDR1 and CDR2 are MNHNS and SASEGT. V was pared by 11 bases and J by 0 bases, with 4 bases of the junction left unmatched. Here the CDR3 reads CAGGQGPNYGYTF. CDR3 bases: TGTGCCGGGGGACAGGGCCCTAACTATGGCTACACCTTC.

This clonotype has a count of ten or more. The chain recombines TRBV19 with TRBJ1-1, with 7 bases matching TRBD1. V lost 7 bases to trimming and J lost 7 bases; unmatched junction nucleotides: 9. This CDR3 is 13 amino acids long. Germline lookup yields CDR1 LNHDA and CDR2 SQIVND (reference sequence). The CDR3 protein is CASTRGRANEAFF. CDR3 nucleotide sequence: TGTGCCAGTACCAGGGGGAGGGCTAATGAAGCTTTCTTT. The full variable domain, rest sourced from reference TRBV19 and TRBJ1-1, is DGGITQSPKYLFRKEGQNVTLSCEQNLNHDAMYWYRQDPGQGLRLIYYSQIVNDFQKGDIAEGYSVSREKKESFPLTVTSAQKNPTAFYLCASTRGRANEAFFGQGTRLTVV.

This clonotype was detected ten times or more. V and J are TRBV6-5 and TRBJ1-4, with D hard to call. The CDR3 has 13 residues. Between the trimmed V and J ends, which lost 0 bases and 11 bases, there was a span of 10 bases. The germline V gene encodes CDR1 MNHEY and CDR2 SVGAGI. The CDR3: CASSYSRTEKLFF. As DNA, the CDR3 is TGTGCCAGCAGTTACTCCCGGACGGAGAAACTGTTTTTT.

This clonotype was observed many times. The genes are TRBV28 and TRBJ2-7; 13 bases fit TRBD2. V shed 6 bases, J shed 6 bases, and the junction held 2 bases outside the gene matches. The CDR3 runs to 13 residues. Per the germline V gene, CDR1 is MDHEN and CDR2 is SYDVKM. In nucleotides, the CDR3 is TGTGCCAGCAGGGGACTAGCGGGACTCGAGCAGTACTTC. Translation: CASRGLAGLEQYF.

The J gene is TRBJ2-1, the V gene TRBV20-1, with 15 positions matching TRBD2. Looked up from germline, CDR1 is DFQATT and CDR2 is SNEGSKA (reference sequence). The CDR3 totals 16 residues. Germline trimming cut 3 bases from V and 6 bases from J; bases unmatched to any gene: 6. The CDR3 here is CSARGGLAGGPNEQFF. The CDR3, as DNA: TGCAGTGCTAGGGGTGGACTAGCGGGAGGGCCCAATGAGCAGTTCTTC.

V usage is TRBV19 and J usage is TRBJ2-3; D call uncertain. Trimming took 7 bases from V and 0 from J, leaving 11 bases between them. This CDR3 region has 14 residues. The V gene's germline CDR1 is LNHDA and CDR2 SQIVND (reference sequence). This CDR3 is CASTKTASTDTQYF. CDR3 bases: TGTGCCAGTACCAAGACGGCTAGCACAGATACGCAGTATTTT. Full variable domain (rest looked up from reference TRBV19 and TRBJ2-3): DGGITQSPKYLFRKEGQNVTLSCEQNLNHDAMYWYRQDPGQGLRLIYYSQIVNDFQKGDIAEGYSVSREKKESFPLTVTSAQKNPTAFYLCASTKTASTDTQYFGPGTRLTVL.

This clonotype has a handful of counts. V is TRBV28 and J is TRBJ2-2; D is perhaps TRBD1 or TRBD2 (5 bases each). CDR1 MDHEN and CDR2 SYDVKM come from the germline V gene. The CDR3 has 13 residues. V lost 6 bases, J lost 6 bases, and 11 bases lay in between. The CDR3 spells CASRPPGPGELFF. CDR3 DNA sequence: TGTGCCAGCAGGCCTCCGGGACCCGGGGAGCTGTTTTTT.

In its sample, this clonotype was seen many times. The chain carries TRBV20-1 and TRBJ2-1; 13 bases map to TRBD2. V lost 5 bases to trimming and J lost 5 bases; unmatched junction nucleotides: 6. The germline V gene has CDR1 DFQATT and CDR2 SNEGSKA (reference sequence). The length of the CDR3 is 15 residues. CDR3 amino acids: CSASFGLAGDNEQFF. In DNA form, the CDR3 reads TGCAGTGCTTCCTTTGGACTAGCGGGGGACAATGAGCAGTTCTTC.

This clonotype has more than one count but fewer than ten. The genes are TRBV25-1 and TRBJ1-5; TRBD1 is a possible D gene (5 bases). The CDR3 spans 13 residues. The germline V gene has CDR1 MGHDK and CDR2 SYGVNS. The germline V and J ends were trimmed by 3 bases and 3 bases, with 6 bases remaining between them. CDR3 nucleotides: TGTGCCAGCAGTGACAGGGTCAATCAGCCCCAGCATTTT. Protein product: CASSDRVNQPQHF.

This clonotype came up many times. This chain uses TRBV27 with TRBJ1-6, with TRBD1 matching over 8 bases. The junction had 10 bases not matched to a gene; V was cut back by 8 bases and J by 10 bases. Germline V gene sequence: CDR1 MNHEY, CDR2 SMNVEV (reference sequence). The CDR3 covers 14 residues. The CDR3 reads CASHRGNRESPLHF. Written as DNA, the CDR3 is TGTGCCAGCCACAGGGGGAATCGGGAATCACCCCTCCACTTT.

As to this clonotype: A clone one base away is much larger, so this may be a read error. V and J are TRBV2 and TRBJ2-1, with D maybe TRBD1 (5 bases). The CDR3 has 13 residues. The V end was cut by 9 bases, the J end by 6 bases, with 15 bases between. Germline V gene sequence: CDR1 SNHLY, CDR2 FYNNEI. The CDR3 spells CASRGLSLNEQFF. The CDR3 nucleotides read TGTGCCAGTAGGGGCCTAAGCCTCAATGAGCAGTTCTTC.